This T cell receptor (beta chain) appears in the sequencing data of a study of beta chain features in type 1 diabetes (dated by TCRdb to between 2018 and 2020). Background for the entire study: Patients and healthy donors did not differ in mean age, gender distribution, total cell number or subset yield. Across all samples, some 110,000,000 sorted cells were examined, and cell number per subset correlated strongly with RNA yield. The study compared TCRB repertoires of sorted circulating CD4+ T cell subsets between recently diagnosed type 1 diabetes patients and matched healthy donors. Naive and central memory subsets were obtained from all 30 or so donors, but regulatory and stem cell-like memory subsets were isolated from only 8 patients and 8 healthy donors. Beyond this particular receptor, the publication reports: Fewer insertions and more nucleotide deletions at VDJ recombination sites were observed in patients with type 1 diabetes, implying thymic rearrangement abnormalities. Naive, central memory and regulatory TCRB repertoires appeared to be more alike among patients than among healthy donors. Shorter templates might be favored by PCR, yet because patient and control samples were amplified and corrected together, any such skew would affect both groups equally. Because the HLA sub-analyses included only small numbers of individuals, any influence of HLA type on TCRB rearrangement was left unresolved. A moderate but significant shortening of TCRB CDR3 length was observed in type 1 diabetes patients in all four CD4+ subsets. Because cDNA rather than genomic DNA was sequenced, highly expressing activated cells could have been over-represented, although no difference in activation and CD3 levels was found between groups.

Taken from cysteine to phenylalanine, the CDR3 has 12 residues. Kept here is only the CDR3 DNA, which spans 36 bases and is read in frame from base 1. The germline V gene sets CDR1 to MNHNS and CDR2 to SASEGT. V drops 8 bases and J drops 0 bases, leaving 6 bases in between. This clone was observed a handful of times. This receptor's antigen is unknown. No qualities accompany the bases; no much larger clone lies one base away. The entire amount of isolated RNA was reverse transcribed using the High Capacity cDNA Reverse Transcription Kit, so the sequenced TCRB transcripts were expressed ones. Deep immunoSEQ sequencing was applied to naive, central memory and regulatory T cell samples, giving an average of roughly 3.5 million total reads per sample. Sorted cells were lysed in RLT buffer, and RNA was extracted using DNase-treated RNeasy Micro or Mini kits according to cell number. To prevent cross-contamination, every cell subset was processed on its own, while patient and healthy donor samples were processed together. The immunoSEQ multiplex PCR was used to amplify TCRB sequences from cDNA, generating 87-bp fragments that spanned the CDR3 region. Amplicons were sequenced on the Illumina HiSeq platform. The source study handled its data this way. Synthetic template baselines were used to correct PCR bias computationally, reads within Hamming distance 2 were collapsed together, and singletons that could not be merged were discarded. Reads were aligned against IMGT to assign V, D and J genes, CDR3 length and insertions or deletions at six rearrangement sites. Clonotype counts were normalized to sorted cell number within each subset before computing true diversity and Gini coefficients with the tcR R package. The overlap coefficient, calculated on TCRB nucleotide sequences, was used to quantify repertoire sharing. As a proxy for the pre-selection repertoire, out-of-frame TCRB sequences from naive cells were analyzed. TCRdb's version of the immuneACCESS table is confined to in-frame rearrangements and falls short of the full clone set. An unresolved V gene accounts for under half of the shortfall where checked; the remainder is of unknown origin. V, J and clone size were drawn from that table, and D and trimming were deduced from the DNA. The sample table lists some 410,000 clones, approximately 13% of them with a count of one. The ten largest clones capture approximately 0.038% of the sample.

From each donor, a single peripheral blood sample of around 120 mL on average was drawn into heparinised tubes. A BD FACSAria II and a panel including CD45RO, CCR7, CD25, CD127, CD95 and CD27 were used to sort naive, central memory, regulatory and stem cell-like memory CD4+ T cells. Every sorted population had a purity above 98%. PBMCs were separated immediately by Lymphoprep density gradient centrifugation and were stained directly, without being cultured. So that batch effects would be minimized, each experiment stained and sorted samples in pairs, pairing one healthy donor with one patient. The TCR originated in a man between 25 and 39 years old in good health. Here the chain combines TRBV6-1 and TRBJ2-3; TRBD2 might be the D gene, on 6 matching bases. Material: naive CD4+ T cells from blood. The cell subset or site label on this specimen signifies: true naive CD4+ T cells. The nucleotide sequence reads as follows: TGTGCCAGCGGGGGGAGCACAGATACGCAGTATTTT. This encodes CASGGSTDTQYF.